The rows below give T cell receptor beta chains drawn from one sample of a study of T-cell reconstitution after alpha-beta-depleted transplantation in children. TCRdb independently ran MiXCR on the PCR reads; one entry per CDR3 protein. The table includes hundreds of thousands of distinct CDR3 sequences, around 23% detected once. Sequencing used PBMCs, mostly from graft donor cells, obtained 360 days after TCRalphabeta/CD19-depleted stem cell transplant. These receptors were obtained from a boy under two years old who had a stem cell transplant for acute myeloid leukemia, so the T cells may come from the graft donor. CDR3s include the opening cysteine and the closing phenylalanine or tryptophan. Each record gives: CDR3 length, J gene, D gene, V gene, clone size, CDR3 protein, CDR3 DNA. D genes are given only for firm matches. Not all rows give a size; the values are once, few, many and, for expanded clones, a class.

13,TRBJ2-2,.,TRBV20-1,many,CSAPVSITGELFF,TGCAGTGCACCCGTCTCGATAACCGGGGAGCTGTTTTTT
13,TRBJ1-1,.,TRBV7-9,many,CASSFGASTEAFF,TGTGCCAGCAGCTTCGGGGCTAGCACTGAAGCTTTCTTT
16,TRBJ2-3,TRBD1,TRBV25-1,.,CASSEDWTGGTDTQYF,TGTGCCAGCAGTGAGGACTGGACAGGGGGCACAGATACGCAGTATTTT
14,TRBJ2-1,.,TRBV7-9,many,CASSDLGGYNEQFF,TGTGCCAGCAGCGACCTCGGGGGCTACAATGAGCAGTTCTTC
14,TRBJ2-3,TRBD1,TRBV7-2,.,CASSLGQGVDTQYF,TGTGCCAGCAGCCTAGGACAGGGAGTAGATACGCAGTATTTT
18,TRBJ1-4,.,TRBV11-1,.,CASSSTWRQGVNNEKLFF,TGTGCCAGCAGCTCTACGTGGAGGCAGGGCGTGAATAATGAAAAACTGTTTTTT
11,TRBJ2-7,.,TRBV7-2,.,CASSSQGEQYF,TGTGCCAGCAGCTCCCAGGGAGAGCAGTACTTC
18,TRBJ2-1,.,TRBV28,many,CASSLWGGQGPTYNEQFF,TGTGCCAGCAGTTTATGGGGGGGTCAGGGGCCAACCTACAATGAGCAGTTCTTC
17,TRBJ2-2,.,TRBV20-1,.,CSAKSGKVSTQLGELFF,TGCAGTGCTAAATCGGGGAAGGTTAGCACCCAGTTAGGGGAGCTGTTTTTT
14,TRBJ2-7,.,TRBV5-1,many,CASSLQQAVDEQYF,TGCGCCAGCAGCTTACAACAGGCGGTCGACGAGCAGTACTTC
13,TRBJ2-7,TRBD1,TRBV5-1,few,CASSLVGTEEQYF,TGCGCCAGCAGCTTGGTCGGGACAGAGGAACAGTACTTC
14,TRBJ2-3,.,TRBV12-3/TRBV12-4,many,CASSRRGLADTQYF,TGTGCCAGCAGTCGGCGGGGTCTTGCAGATACGCAGTATTTT
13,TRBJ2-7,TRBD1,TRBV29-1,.,CSVGDRGRLEQYF,TGCAGCGTGGGGGACAGGGGGCGGCTCGAGCAGTACTTC
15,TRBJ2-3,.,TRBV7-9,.,CASSRTDSKYNTQYF,TGTGCCAGCAGCCGGACAGACTCCAAATACAATACGCAGTATTTT
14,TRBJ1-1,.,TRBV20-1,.,CSAGGGIANTEAFF,TGCAGTGCCGGCGGGGGGATTGCGAACACTGAAGCTTTCTTT
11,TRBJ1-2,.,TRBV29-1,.,CSVDREQGYTF,TGCAGCGTTGATAGGGAGCAAGGCTACACCTTC
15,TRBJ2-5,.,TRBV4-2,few,CASSQDPAPGLTQYF,TGTGCCAGCAGCCAAGATCCGGCTCCGGGATTGACCCAGTACTTC
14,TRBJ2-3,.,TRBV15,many,CATSTSASTDTQYF,TGTGCCACCAGCACTAGCGCAAGCACAGATACGCAGTATTTT
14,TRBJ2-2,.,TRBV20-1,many,CSARDFQNTGELFF,TGCAGTGCTAGAGATTTCCAGAACACCGGGGAGCTGTTTTTT
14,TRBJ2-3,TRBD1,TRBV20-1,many,CSATRQGVPDTQYF,TGCAGTGCAACGAGACAGGGGGTGCCAGATACGCAGTATTTT
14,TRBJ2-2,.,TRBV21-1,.,CASSKGLSCGELFF,TGTGCCAGCAGCAAAGGTCTTAGTTGCGGGGAGCTGTTTTTT
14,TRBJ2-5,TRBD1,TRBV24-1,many,CATSPGQVQETQYF,TGTGCCACCAGTCCCGGACAGGTACAAGAGACCCAGTACTTC
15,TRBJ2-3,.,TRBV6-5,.,CASSYDGDDTDTQYF,TGTGCCAGCAGTTACGACGGGGACGACACAGATACGCAGTATTTT
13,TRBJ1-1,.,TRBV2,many,CASSSQGNTEAFF,TGTGCCAGCAGCTCACAAGGGAACACTGAAGCTTTCTTT
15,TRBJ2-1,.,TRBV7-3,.,CASSLQDSTYNEQFF,TGTGCCAGCAGCTTGCAGGACAGTACCTACAATGAGCAGTTCTTC
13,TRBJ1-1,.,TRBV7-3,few,CASSLLPETEAFF,TGTGCCAGCAGCTTACTCCCAGAAACTGAAGCTTTCTTT
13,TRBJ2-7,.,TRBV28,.,CASSPTEGGEQYF,TGTGCCAGCAGTCCTACAGAGGGCGGGGAGCAGTACTTC
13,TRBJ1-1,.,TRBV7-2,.,CASLRRANTEAFF,TGTGCCAGCCTTCGCAGGGCGAACACTGAAGCTTTCTTT
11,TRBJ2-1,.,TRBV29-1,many,CSVERGNEQFF,TGCAGCGTTGAAAGGGGAAATGAGCAGTTCTTC
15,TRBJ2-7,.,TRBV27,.,CASSLEETGRYEQYF,TGTGCCAGCAGTTTAGAGGAGACAGGGAGGTACGAGCAGTACTTC
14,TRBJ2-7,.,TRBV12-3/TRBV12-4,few,CASSLRDSTYEQYF,TGTGCCAGCAGTTTAAGAGACAGCACCTACGAGCAGTACTTC
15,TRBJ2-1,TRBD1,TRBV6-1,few,CASSGGTGGNNEQFF,TGTGCCAGCAGTGGAGGGACAGGGGGGAACAATGAGCAGTTCTTC
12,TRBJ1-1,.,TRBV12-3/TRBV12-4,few,CASSYLLGEAFF,TGTGCCAGCAGTTACTTACTGGGTGAAGCTTTCTTT
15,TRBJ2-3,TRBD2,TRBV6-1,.,CATHNSGGARDTQYF,TGTGCCACCCACAATAGCGGGGGGGCCAGAGATACGCAGTATTTT
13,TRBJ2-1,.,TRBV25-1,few,CATRGYIWNEQFF,TGTGCCACCCGGGGGTACATTTGGAATGAGCAGTTCTTC